This T cell receptor beta chain was profiled in a study of blood T cell repertoires in COVID-19. Study-wide context: Researchers got acute and convalescent COVID-19 samples from the United States, Italy and Spain. From T cells, B-cell-depleted T cells, or PBMCs came the material, which was cDNA or gDNA.

Across about two dozen US areas, participants ranged in age from about 18 to 90 years. CDR3 size: 15 residues. The assay was immunoSEQ multiplex PCR, and TCRdb's table has in-frame clones only and misses some. The sample yields 180,000 or so clones, roughly 84% seen once. Sequenced sample: PBMCs or T cells enriched from blood (not recorded which). The chain is built from TRBV21-1 and TRBJ1-1; TRBD1 is the table's D call and was not checked against the DNA. TRBV21-1 counts as a pseudogene. The clonotype originates from a man between 50 and 59 years old who had recovered from COVID-19. CDR3 in DNA: TGTGCCAGCAGCGCACCGGGACAGACGAACACTGAAGCTTTCTTT. This gives the protein CASSAPGQTNTEAFF.